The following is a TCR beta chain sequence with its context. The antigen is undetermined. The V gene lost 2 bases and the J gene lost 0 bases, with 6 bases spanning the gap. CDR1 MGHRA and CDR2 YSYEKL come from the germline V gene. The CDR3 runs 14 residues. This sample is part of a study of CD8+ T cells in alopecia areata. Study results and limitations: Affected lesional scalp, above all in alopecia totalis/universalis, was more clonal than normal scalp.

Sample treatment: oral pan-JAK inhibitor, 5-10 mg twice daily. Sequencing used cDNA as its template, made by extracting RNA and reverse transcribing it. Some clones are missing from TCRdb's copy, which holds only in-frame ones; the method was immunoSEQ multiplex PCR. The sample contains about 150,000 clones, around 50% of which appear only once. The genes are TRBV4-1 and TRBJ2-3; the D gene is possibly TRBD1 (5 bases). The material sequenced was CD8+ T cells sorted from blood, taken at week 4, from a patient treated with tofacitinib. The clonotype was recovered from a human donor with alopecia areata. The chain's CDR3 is CASSQTGSTDTQYF. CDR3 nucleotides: TGCGCCAGCAGCCAAACAGGTAGCACAGATACGCAGTATTTT.